Sequencing of this T cell receptor beta chain was carried out in a study of monozygotic twins with inflammatory bowel disease. Study observations and caveats: Repertoire similarity did not differ between concordant and discordant twins, possibly owing to limited power. IBD patients share fewer clonotypes with other people than healthy twins do, especially with disease activity.

Reanalyzing the 5' RACE reads, TCRdb keeps one entry per CDR3 protein, without DNA. The repertoire table contains a few hundred thousand distinct CDR3 sequences. Notes on this clonotype: The antigen is unknown.

The V gene's germline CDR1 is SGDLS and CDR2 YYNGEE. The CDR3 consists of 17 residues. What was sequenced was blood. The sequence derives from a human donor with ulcerative colitis or Crohn's disease, or a healthy co-twin of an affected twin (not recorded which). The gene calls are TRBV9 and TRBJ2-2; no DNA is available, so the TRBD1 call from TCRdb remains unchecked. The CDR3: CASSTTGRFVPTGELFF.